This T cell receptor beta chain was captured by sequencing in a study of T cell responses to AZD1222 COVID-19 vaccine. A word on this clone: No antigen is known for it.

The study, taken as a whole, reports: Only a handful of AZD1222 recipients, several in all, had baseline seropositivity.

The CDR3 has 15 amino acids. V lost 4 bases to trimming and J lost 2 bases, with 16 bases between them. Germline V gene lookup returns CDR1 SGHRS and CDR2 YFSETQ. Measured with immunoSEQ multiplex PCR; TCRdb has only the in-frame clones, and not every one. The data contain under 200,000 clones, roughly 88% of them singletons. The source was peripheral blood, collected on day 0 of AZD1222 vaccination. The TCR comes from an adult in good health. V gene TRBV5-1 combines with J gene TRBJ2-7; possibly TRBD2 for D (6 bases). CDR3 amino acids: CASSKGDSSTYEQYF. The CDR3 nucleotides read TGCGCCAGCAGCAAAGGGGACTCCTCTACCTACGAGCAGTACTTC.